This record concerns one T cell receptor (beta chain) sequence. In the original analysis: It was from reference gene primer amplification that nucleated cell counts were estimated. Profiled with immunoSEQ multiplex PCR; TCRdb holds only in-frame clones, not every one. V and J calls and clone size follow that table, whereas D and trimming were derived from the DNA. The sample includes 52,000 or so clones, about 79% of them seen just once. Germline-derived CDR1 and CDR2 are MNHEY and SVGAGI. The CDR3 loop spans 15 amino acids. V gave up 2 bases and J gave up 6 bases; unmatched junction bases: 9. The source of the sample is a study of blood T cell repertoires in COVID-19. Across the study: Acute-phase and convalescent COVID-19 samples originated in the United States, Italy and Spain. Sources were T cells, B-cell-depleted T cells, or PBMCs; the material itself was cDNA or gDNA.

This receptor was obtained from a human donor in a cohort sampled during active COVID-19. What was sequenced was peripheral blood. The gene calls are TRBV6-5 and TRBJ1-2, with 7 positions matching TRBD1. Here the CDR3 reads CASSYDGQDRHGYTF. The CDR3 DNA reads as TGTGCCAGCAGTTACGACGGACAGGATCGCCATGGCTACACCTTC.